Detailed here is one T cell receptor (beta chain). Sequencing used immunoSEQ multiplex PCR; TCRdb keeps in-frame clones, though not all of them. The repertoire holds some 190,000 clones, with 80% to 90% as singletons. This specimen belongs to a study of T cell responses to AZD1222 COVID-19 vaccine. The CDR3 loop spans 16 amino acids. The V and J ends lost 2 bases and 3 bases, in that order; junction bases with no gene match: 6. CDR1 is KGHSH and CDR2 is LQKENI in the germline V gene. The receptor's source is an adult in good health. The sample was peripheral blood, taken on day 0 of AZD1222 vaccination. The J gene is TRBJ1-5, the V gene TRBV18, with TRBD1 matching over 8 bases. This CDR3 reads CASSPFETGANQPQHF. The CDR3 region has the DNA TGTGCCAGCTCACCATTCGAGACAGGGGCCAATCAGCCCCAGCATTTT.